This paragraph covers one TCR beta chain sequence. Its antigen is not known. This entry is derived from a study of OX40 agonist ivuxolimab in advanced cancers. Study at large: Patients were treated with ivuxolimab, an agonistic anti-OX40 (CD134) antibody. Hepatocellular carcinoma, melanoma, renal cell or head and neck cancer occurred in dose-escalation patients. Study conclusions and caveats: Clonal expansion by week 6 occurred in CD4+ and CD8+ blood T cells (at 0.1 to 3.0 mg/kg).

Clones were sequenced by immunoSEQ multiplex PCR, and TCRdb holds only the in-frame ones, with some missing. The sample shows some 74,000 clones, about 90% of them seen only once. There are 15 residues in the CDR3. V gave up 3 bases and J gave up 6 bases, with 16 bases separating them. CDR1 SGHNT and CDR2 YYREEE come from the germline V gene (reference sequence). This chain links TRBV5-4 with TRBJ2-1; a possible D gene is TRBD2 (7 bases). This specimen consisted of CD4+ or CD8+ T cells sorted from blood, obtained in a trial of the OX40 agonist ivuxolimab. The source of this sequence is an adult with an advanced solid tumor such as melanoma, head and neck, liver or kidney cancer. The CDR3 bases are TGTGCCAGCAGCTCGGCTGGGGGGGGCTTCAATGAGCAGTTCTTC. Translating gives CASSSAGGGFNEQFF.